This is a list of T cell receptor beta chains from one sample in a study of blood T cell repertoires in COVID-19. Produced via immunoSEQ multiplex PCR; TCRdb's table is partial and in-frame only. The data contain over 50,000 clones, 88% of them singletons. The specimen sequenced was peripheral blood. These receptors were collected from a human donor in a cohort sampled during active COVID-19. Each CDR3 is given with its conserved first and last residue. A D gene is named only where the DNA matches it firmly. Only part of the rows carry a size: once, few, many, or a class if the clone is expanded.

j_call d_call clone_size v_call cdr3_length cdr3_aa cdr3_nt
TRBJ1-1 TRBD1 NA TRBV7-3 17 CASSRKSTGQWATEAFF TGTGCCAGCAGCCGGAAGTCGACAGGGCAATGGGCCACTGAAGCTTTCTTT
TRBJ1-5 NA NA TRBV6-2/TRBV6-3 16 CASSYSTRSGNQPQHF TGTGCCAGCAGTTACTCGACACGATCGGGCAATCAGCCCCAGCATTTT
TRBJ1-1 TRBD1 NA TRBV7-8 13 CASRETGGTEAFF TGTGCCAGCAGGGAGACAGGGGGAACTGAAGCTTTCTTT
TRBJ1-1 NA NA TRBV14 14 CASSQPGMNTEAFF TGTGCCAGCAGCCAACCAGGGATGAACACTGAAGCTTTCTTT
TRBJ1-2 TRBD1 NA TRBV29-1 14 CSAYRDRTSHGYTF TGCAGCGCGTACCGGGACAGGACGTCACATGGCTACACCTTC
TRBJ2-1 TRBD2 NA TRBV6-4 15 CASTTSGRAYNEQFF TGTGCCAGCACCACTAGCGGGAGGGCCTACAATGAGCAGTTCTTC
TRBJ2-7 TRBD2 NA TRBV6-1 16 CASSQGLAGASLEQYF TGTGCCAGCAGTCAAGGACTAGCGGGAGCGTCTCTCGAGCAGTACTTC
TRBJ2-1 NA NA TRBV24-1 13 CATQEASYNEQFF TGTGCCACCCAGGAGGCATCCTACAATGAGCAGTTCTTC
TRBJ2-5 NA NA TRBV29-1 14 CSVDPRGSYETQYF TGCAGCGTTGACCCCCGCGGGTCCTACGAGACCCAGTACTTC
TRBJ1-2 NA NA TRBV6-5 12 CASNDRTYGYTF TGTGCCAGCAACGACAGGACCTATGGCTACACCTTC
TRBJ2-5 TRBD1 NA TRBV5-1 16 CASSTGQEGAQETQYF TGCGCCAGCAGCACGGGACAGGAGGGGGCCCAAGAGACCCAGTACTTC
TRBJ1-2 NA NA TRBV5-4 13 CASSLDLFYGYTF TGTGCCAGCAGCTTGGACTTATTCTATGGCTACACCTTC
TRBJ2-3 TRBD1 NA TRBV18 17 CASSPSGQGAYTDTQYF TGTGCCAGCTCACCATCGGGACAGGGGGCCTACACAGATACGCAGTATTTT
TRBJ2-7 TRBD2 NA TRBV19 13 CASRTSGTYEQYF TGTGCCAGTAGGACTAGCGGGACCTACGAGCAGTACTTC
TRBJ2-6 NA NA TRBV7-9 19 CASSLEQGGRHSGANVLTF TGTGCCAGCAGCTTAGAGCAAGGGGGACGCCACTCTGGGGCCAACGTCCTGACTTTC
TRBJ1-4 TRBD1 NA TRBV11-2 16 CASSLALQGAMGKLFF TGTGCCAGCAGCTTAGCGCTACAGGGGGCGATGGGAAAACTGTTTTTT
TRBJ2-3 TRBD2 few TRBV15 15 CATSPQSAGVDTQYF TGTGCCACCAGCCCCCAATCAGCGGGAGTAGATACGCAGTATTTT
TRBJ2-5 TRBD1 NA TRBV7-2 15 CASSRPQGIQETQYF TGTGCCAGCAGCCGCCCACAGGGGATCCAAGAGACCCAGTACTTC
TRBJ2-2 NA few TRBV5-1 14 CASRAAAGTGELFF TGCGCCAGCAGGGCAGCTGCAGGCACCGGGGAGCTGTTTTTT
TRBJ2-2 NA NA TRBV7-7 13 CASSPGPSRELFF TGTGCTAGCAGCCCGGGTCCCTCAAGGGAGCTGTTTTTT
TRBJ1-5 NA NA TRBV24-1 14 CATSDGGVGQPQHF TGTGCCACCAGTGACGGCGGGGTTGGGCAGCCCCAGCATTTT
TRBJ1-6 TRBD1 NA TRBV7-8 14 CASSLAGTGDTLHF TGTGCCAGCAGCTTAGCTGGGACAGGGGATACCCTCCACTTT
TRBJ1-1 NA NA TRBV19 15 CASQFGGVMNTEAFF TGTGCCAGTCAATTCGGGGGAGTAATGAACACTGAAGCTTTCTTT
TRBJ2-6 TRBD2 NA TRBV9 18 CASSPLSGGGSGANVLTF TGTGCCAGCAGCCCGTTATCGGGGGGGGGCTCTGGGGCCAACGTCCTGACTTTC
TRBJ2-1 TRBD2 NA TRBV14 16 CASSRPGLAGVNEQFF TGTGCCAGCAGCCGGCCCGGACTAGCGGGAGTTAATGAGCAGTTCTTC
TRBJ2-7 NA NA TRBV12-3/TRBV12-4 13 CASSLAGAYEQYF TGTGCCAGCAGTTTAGCGGGAGCCTACGAGCAGTACTTC
TRBJ1-2 NA NA TRBV18 15 CASSPGPALNYGYTF TGTGCCAGCTCACCGGGGCCTGCCCTTAACTATGGCTACACCTTC
TRBJ2-3 TRBD1 NA TRBV18 19 CASSPLGQGIVSGTDTQYF TGTGCCAGCTCGCCTCTGGGACAGGGGATCGTGAGTGGCACAGATACGCAGTATTTT
TRBJ2-7 TRBD2 NA TRBV10-1 15 CASSDKGTSVYEQYF TGCGCCAGCAGTGATAAGGGGACTAGCGTGTACGAGCAGTACTTC
TRBJ2-3 TRBD1 NA TRBV6-5 14 CASKGGTGRDTQYF TGTGCCAGCAAGGGCGGGACAGGGCGAGATACGCAGTATTTT
TRBJ2-7 TRBD2 NA TRBV5-1 16 CASSGGTGTSDKEQYF TGCGCCAGCAGCGGGGGCACCGGGACTAGTGATAAGGAGCAGTACTTC
TRBJ2-4 TRBD2 NA TRBV7-2 17 CASSLALLAGAKNIQYF TGTGCCAGCAGCTTAGCGCTGCTAGCGGGTGCCAAAAACATTCAGTACTTC
TRBJ2-5 NA NA TRBV18 13 CASSERQQETQYF TGTGCCAGCTCAGAACGTCAGCAAGAGACCCAGTACTTC
TRBJ2-7 TRBD2 NA TRBV2 15 CASSDQLAGGYEQYF TGTGCCAGCAGTGATCAACTAGCGGGGGGGTACGAGCAGTACTTC
TRBJ2-2 TRBD1 NA TRBV6-5 14 CASRGTGNTGELFF TGTGCCAGCAGAGGGACAGGGAACACCGGGGAGCTGTTTTTT
TRBJ1-1 NA NA TRBV19 12 CASKVGAFEAFF TGTGCCAGTAAAGTAGGAGCTTTTGAAGCTTTCTTT
TRBJ2-7 TRBD2 NA TRBV27 15 CASKQLAGGSYEQYF TGTGCCAGCAAACAACTAGCGGGAGGGTCGTACGAGCAGTACTTC
TRBJ1-2 TRBD1 NA TRBV3-1/TRBV3-2 16 CASSPSGQGAFYGYTF TGTGCCAGCAGCCCCTCAGGACAGGGGGCTTTCTATGGCTACACCTTC
TRBJ2-1 NA NA TRBV7-2 12 CASSSSRDLRFF TGTGCCAGCAGCTCCTCCCGGGACTTAAGGTTCTTC
TRBJ1-5 NA NA TRBV3-1/TRBV3-2 16 CASSQAGLGGNQPQHF TGTGCCAGCAGTCAGGCTGGTCTAGGCGGGAATCAGCCCCAGCATTTT
TRBJ2-1 TRBD2 NA TRBV7-2 18 CASRRASGRARGLNEQFF TGTGCCAGCAGACGGGCTAGCGGGAGGGCTAGGGGTTTGAATGAGCAGTTCTTC
TRBJ1-2 NA NA TRBV11-2 13 CASSRGTFDGYTF TGTGCCAGCAGCCGCGGGACTTTCGATGGCTACACCTTC
TRBJ2-3 TRBD2 NA TRBV4-2 15 CASSQRTSGTDTQYF TGTGCCAGCAGCCAGAGGACTAGCGGGACAGATACGCAGTATTTT
TRBJ2-5 NA NA TRBV4-3 14 CASSRIRVQETQYF TGCGCCAGCAGCCGCATCAGGGTCCAAGAGACCCAGTACTTC
TRBJ1-1 NA NA TRBV30 16 CAWSVRGFPWNTEAFF TGTGCCTGGAGTGTTAGGGGATTTCCTTGGAACACTGAAGCTTTCTTT
TRBJ1-5 NA NA TRBV6-2/TRBV6-3 16 CASSYDGQNSNQPQHF TGTGCCAGCAGTTACGATGGACAGAATAGCAATCAGCCCCAGCATTTT
TRBJ2-1 TRBD2 NA TRBV5-1 16 CASSLSGSGSAGGQFF TGCGCCAGCAGCTTGTCGGGTAGCGGGAGCGCGGGGGGGCAGTTCTTC
TRBJ2-1 NA NA TRBV2 15 CASKLSVSSYNEQFF TGTGCCAGCAAACTATCCGTCAGCTCCTACAATGAGCAGTTCTTC
TRBJ1-1 TRBD1 NA TRBV2 14 CASSLRQGWTEAFF TGTGCCAGCAGCCTTCGACAGGGCTGGACTGAAGCTTTCTTT
TRBJ1-1 NA NA TRBV18 16 CASSPLRTQRDTEAFF TGTGCCAGCTCACCACTTCGGACCCAGCGGGACACTGAAGCTTTCTTT
TRBJ1-2 TRBD1 NA TRBV15 16 CATSRDKTGGNYGYTF TGTGCCACCAGCAGAGATAAAACAGGGGGAAACTATGGCTACACCTTC
TRBJ2-1 NA once TRBV27 13 CASSTNRDNEQFF TGTGCCAGCAGTACAAACAGGGACAATGAGCAGTTCTTC
TRBJ1-4 NA NA TRBV7-8 14 CASSLRATNEKLFF TGTGCCAGCAGCTTGCGTGCAACTAATGAAAAACTGTTTTTT
TRBJ1-4 TRBD1 once TRBV15 15 CATSRNQGAGEKLFF TGTGCCACCAGCAGAAACCAGGGGGCTGGTGAAAAACTGTTTTTT
TRBJ2-5 TRBD2 NA TRBV5-1 15 CASSSRAGVGETQYF TGCGCCAGCAGTTCACGAGCGGGGGTTGGAGAGACCCAGTACTTC
TRBJ2-2 TRBD2 NA TRBV19 15 CASKLAGGNTGELFF TGTGCCAGTAAACTAGCGGGGGGGAACACCGGGGAGCTGTTTTTT
TRBJ2-6 TRBD2 few TRBV13 19 CASSSGEAGASSGANVLTF TGTGCCAGCAGCTCAGGCGAAGCGGGGGCCAGCTCTGGGGCCAACGTCCTGACTTTC
TRBJ2-1 TRBD1 NA TRBV3-1/TRBV3-2 14 CASSQRDRYNEQFF TGTGCCAGCAGCCAGCGGGACAGGTACAATGAGCAGTTCTTC
TRBJ2-3 NA NA TRBV20-1 11 CSAPGGDTQYF TGCAGTGCGCCTGGGGGGGATACGCAGTATTTT